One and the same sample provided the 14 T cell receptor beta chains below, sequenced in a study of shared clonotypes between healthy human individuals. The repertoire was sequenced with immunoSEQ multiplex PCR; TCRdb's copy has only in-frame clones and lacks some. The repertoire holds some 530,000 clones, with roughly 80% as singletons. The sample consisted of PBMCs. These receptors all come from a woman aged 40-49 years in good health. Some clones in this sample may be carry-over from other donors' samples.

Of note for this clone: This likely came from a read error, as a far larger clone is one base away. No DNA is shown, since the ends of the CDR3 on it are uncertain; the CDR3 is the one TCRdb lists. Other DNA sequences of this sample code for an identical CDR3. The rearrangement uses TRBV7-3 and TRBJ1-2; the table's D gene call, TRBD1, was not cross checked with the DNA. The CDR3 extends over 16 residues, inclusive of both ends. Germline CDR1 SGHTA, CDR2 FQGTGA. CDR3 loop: CASSPGWGQGAGGYTF.

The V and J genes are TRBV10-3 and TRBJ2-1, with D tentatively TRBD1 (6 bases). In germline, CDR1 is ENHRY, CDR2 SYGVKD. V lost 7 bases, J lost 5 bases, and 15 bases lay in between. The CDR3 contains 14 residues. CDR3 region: CAIKRTGRDNEQFF. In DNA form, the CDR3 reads TGTGCCATCAAGCGCACAGGGAGAGACAATGAGCAGTTCTTC.

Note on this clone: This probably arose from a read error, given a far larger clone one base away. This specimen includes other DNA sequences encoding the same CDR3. This CDR3 reads CASVGEERGEAFF. CDR3 coding DNA: TGTGCCAGTGTCGGTGAGGAAAGGGGTGAAGCTTTCTTT. The genes are TRBV28 and TRBJ1-1; D might be TRBD1 (5 bases). V dropped 9 bases and J dropped 7 bases, with 18 bases sitting between them. The germline V gene has CDR1 MDHEN and CDR2 SYDVKM. This CDR3 contains 13 residues.

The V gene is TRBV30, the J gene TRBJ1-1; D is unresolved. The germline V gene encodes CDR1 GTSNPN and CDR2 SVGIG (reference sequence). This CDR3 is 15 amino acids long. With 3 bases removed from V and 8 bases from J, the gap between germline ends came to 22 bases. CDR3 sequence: CAWRNSGPESREAFF. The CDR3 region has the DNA TGTGCCTGGAGAAACTCCGGGCCCGAAAGTAGGGAAGCTTTCTTT.

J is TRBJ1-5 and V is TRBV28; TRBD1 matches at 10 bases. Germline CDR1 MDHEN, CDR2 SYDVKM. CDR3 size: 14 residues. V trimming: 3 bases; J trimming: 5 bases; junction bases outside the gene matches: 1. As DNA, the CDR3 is TGTGCCAGCAGTTTTGGGACAGGGGATCAGCCCCAGCATTTT. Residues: CASSFGTGDQPQHF.

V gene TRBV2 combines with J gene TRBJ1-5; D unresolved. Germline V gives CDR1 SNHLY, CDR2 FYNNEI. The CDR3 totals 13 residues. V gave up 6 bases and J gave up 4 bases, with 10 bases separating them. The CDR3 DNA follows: TGTGCCAGCAGCCAGGACCAAAATCAGCCCCAGCATTTT. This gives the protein CASSQDQNQPQHF.

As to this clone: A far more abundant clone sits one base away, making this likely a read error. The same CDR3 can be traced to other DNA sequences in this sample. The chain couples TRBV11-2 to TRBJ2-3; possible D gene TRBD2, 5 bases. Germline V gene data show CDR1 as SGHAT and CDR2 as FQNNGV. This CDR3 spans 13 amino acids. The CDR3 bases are TGTGCCAGCAGCCTAGAGCGGCAGGATACGCAGTATTTT. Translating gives CASSLERQDTQYF.

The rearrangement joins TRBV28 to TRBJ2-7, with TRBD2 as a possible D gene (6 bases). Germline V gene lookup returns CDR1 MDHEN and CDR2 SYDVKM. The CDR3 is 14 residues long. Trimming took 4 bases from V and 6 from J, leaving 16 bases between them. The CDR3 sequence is CASSSSGDSREQYF. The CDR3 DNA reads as TGTGCCAGCAGTTCGTCGGGAGACTCACGCGAGCAGTACTTC. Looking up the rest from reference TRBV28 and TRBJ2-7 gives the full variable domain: DVKVTQSSRYLVKRTGEKVFLECVQDMDHENMFWYRQDPGLGLRLIYFSYDVKMKEKGDIPEGYSVSREKKERFSLILESASTNQTSMYLCASSSSGDSREQYFGPGTRLTVT.

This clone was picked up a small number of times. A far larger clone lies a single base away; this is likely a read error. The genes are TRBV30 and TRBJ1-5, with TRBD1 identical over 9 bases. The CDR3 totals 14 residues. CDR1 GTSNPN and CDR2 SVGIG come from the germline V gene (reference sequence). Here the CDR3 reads CARSTQGANQPQHF. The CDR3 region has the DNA TGTGCCCGGAGTACACAGGGGGCGAATCAGCCCCAGCATTTT.

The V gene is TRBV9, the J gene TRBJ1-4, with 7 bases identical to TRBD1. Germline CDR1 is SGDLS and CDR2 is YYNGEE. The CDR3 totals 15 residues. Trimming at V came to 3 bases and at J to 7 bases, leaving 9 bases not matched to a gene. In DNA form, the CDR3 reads TGTGCCAGCAGCGGACTCGGGACAGCCCCTGAAAAACTGTTTTTT. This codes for CASSGLGTAPEKLFF.

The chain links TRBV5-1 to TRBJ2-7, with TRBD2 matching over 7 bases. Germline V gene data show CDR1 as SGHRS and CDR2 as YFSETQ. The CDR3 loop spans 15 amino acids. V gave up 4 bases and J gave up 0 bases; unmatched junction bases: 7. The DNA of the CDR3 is TGCGCCAGCAGCACCAGCGGGGCCAGCTCCTACGAGCAGTACTTC. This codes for CASSTSGASSYEQYF.

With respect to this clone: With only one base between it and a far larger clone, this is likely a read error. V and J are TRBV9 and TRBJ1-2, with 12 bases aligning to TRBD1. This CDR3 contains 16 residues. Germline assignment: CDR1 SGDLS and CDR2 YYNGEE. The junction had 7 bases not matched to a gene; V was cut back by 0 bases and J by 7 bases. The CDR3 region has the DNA TGTGCCAGCAGCGTAGGGGGACAGGGGGCTACGTGTGGCTACACCTTC. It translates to CASSVGGQGATCGYTF.

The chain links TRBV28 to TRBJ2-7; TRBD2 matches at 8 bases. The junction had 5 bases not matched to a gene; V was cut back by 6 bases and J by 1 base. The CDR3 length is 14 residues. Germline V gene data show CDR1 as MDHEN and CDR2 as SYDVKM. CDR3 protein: CASSPAGASYEQYF. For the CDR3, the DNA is TGTGCCAGCAGCCCAGCGGGGGCGTCCTACGAGCAGTACTTC.

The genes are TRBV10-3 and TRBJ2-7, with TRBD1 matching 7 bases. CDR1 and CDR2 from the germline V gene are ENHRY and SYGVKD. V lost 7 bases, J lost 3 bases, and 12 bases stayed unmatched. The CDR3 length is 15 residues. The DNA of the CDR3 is TGTGCCATCATGATGAGCCGGGACAGACTCTACGAGCAGTACTTC. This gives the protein CAIMMSRDRLYEQYF.